The clone carrying this T cell receptor beta chain came up once. The antigen is not known. This record belongs to a study of cytomegalovirus exposure and HLA in healthy donors. Assay used: immunoSEQ multiplex PCR; TCRdb lists only in-frame clones, some missing. The table records more than 200,000 clones, roughly 91% of them present only once. Study-wide results and caveats: Three CMV-associated chains proved CMV antigen-specific in vitro.

The CDR3 loop spans 17 amino acids. CDR1 is LNHNV, CDR2 YYDKDF, per germline (reference sequence). Between the trimmed V and J ends, which lost 2 bases and 0 bases, there was a span of 16 bases. The source material was PBMCs. The rearrangement links TRBV15 to TRBJ2-5, with a possible D match to TRBD1 (7 bases). This receptor was identified in a young woman in good health and CMV-seronegative. CDR3 sequence reads: CATSRPPGGTDQETQYF. DNA of the CDR3: TGTGCCACCAGCAGACCCCCAGGAGGGACAGACCAAGAGACCCAGTACTTC. The entire variable domain, with the rest obtained from reference TRBV15 and TRBJ2-5, is as follows: DAMVIQNPRYQVTQFGKPVTLSCSQTLNHNVMYWYQQKSSQAPKLLFHYYDKDFNNEADTPDNFQSRRPNTSFCFLDIRSPGLGDTAMYLCATSRPPGGTDQETQYFGPGTRLLVL.